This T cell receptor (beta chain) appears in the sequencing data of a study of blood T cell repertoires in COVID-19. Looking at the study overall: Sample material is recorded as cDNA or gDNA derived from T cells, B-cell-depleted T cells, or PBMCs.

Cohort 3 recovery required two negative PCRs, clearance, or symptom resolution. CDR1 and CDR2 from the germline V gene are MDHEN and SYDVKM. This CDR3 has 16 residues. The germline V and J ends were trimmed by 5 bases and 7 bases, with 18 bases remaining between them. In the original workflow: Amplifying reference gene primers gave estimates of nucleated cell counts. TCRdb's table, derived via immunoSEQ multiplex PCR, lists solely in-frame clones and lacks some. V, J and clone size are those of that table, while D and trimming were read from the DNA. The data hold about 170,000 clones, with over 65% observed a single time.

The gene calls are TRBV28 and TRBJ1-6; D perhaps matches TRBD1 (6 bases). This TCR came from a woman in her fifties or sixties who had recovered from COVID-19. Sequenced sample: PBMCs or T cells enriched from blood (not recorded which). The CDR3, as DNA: TGTGCCAGCAGTAATCGGGCCAGGGGCCACAATTCACCCCTCCACTTT. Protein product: CASSNRARGHNSPLHF.